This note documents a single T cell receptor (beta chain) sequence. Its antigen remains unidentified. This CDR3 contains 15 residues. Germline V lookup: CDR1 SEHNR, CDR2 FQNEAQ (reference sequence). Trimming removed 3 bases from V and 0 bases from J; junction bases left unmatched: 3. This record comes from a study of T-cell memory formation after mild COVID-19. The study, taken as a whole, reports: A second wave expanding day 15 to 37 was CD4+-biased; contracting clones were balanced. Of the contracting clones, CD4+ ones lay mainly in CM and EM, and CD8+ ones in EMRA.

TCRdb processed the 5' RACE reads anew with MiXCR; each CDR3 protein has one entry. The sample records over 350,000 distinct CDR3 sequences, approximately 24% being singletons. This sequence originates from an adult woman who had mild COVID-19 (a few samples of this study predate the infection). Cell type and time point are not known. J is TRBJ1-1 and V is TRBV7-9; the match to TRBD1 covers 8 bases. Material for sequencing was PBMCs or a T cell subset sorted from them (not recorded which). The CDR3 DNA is TGTGCCAGCAGCTTCTTGGGACAGGTGAACACTGAAGCTTTCTTT. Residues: CASSFLGQVNTEAFF.